This T cell receptor beta chain was found in a study of PD-L1 blockade in urothelial cancer. Germline lookup yields CDR1 SQVTM and CDR2 ANQGSEA. The CDR3 runs to 14 residues. V lost 4 bases and J 2 bases, leaving 12 bases between the germline ends. Locally advanced or metastatic urothelial carcinoma affected all patients. Generated by immunoSEQ multiplex PCR, the TCRdb table keeps only in-frame clones and is missing some. The table records about 39,000 clones, about 89% of them present only once. The chain has TRBV29-1 and TRBJ1-5, with D tentatively TRBD1 (6 bases). The source was PBMCs, collected around atezolizumab (anti-PD-L1) treatment. This sequence was found in a man in his sixties with urothelial cancer. CDR3 DNA: TGCAGCGTTGTCGGGCCAGGGGGCAATCAGCCCCAGCATTTT. It yields the protein CSVVGPGGNQPQHF.